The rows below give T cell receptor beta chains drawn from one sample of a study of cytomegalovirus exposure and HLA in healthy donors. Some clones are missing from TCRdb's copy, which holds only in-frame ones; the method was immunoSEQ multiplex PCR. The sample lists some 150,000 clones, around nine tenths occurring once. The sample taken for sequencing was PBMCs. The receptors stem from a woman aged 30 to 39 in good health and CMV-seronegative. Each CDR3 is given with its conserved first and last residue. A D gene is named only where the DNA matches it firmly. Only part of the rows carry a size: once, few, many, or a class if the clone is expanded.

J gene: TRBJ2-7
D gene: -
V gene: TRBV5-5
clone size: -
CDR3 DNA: TGTGCCAGCAGGTTACCCTCCCTGCAGGACCAGGGTGAGCAGTACTTC
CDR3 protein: CASRLPSLQDQGEQYF

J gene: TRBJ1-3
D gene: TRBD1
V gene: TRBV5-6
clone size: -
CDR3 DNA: TGTGCCAGCAGCCTAGACAGGGTTGGAAACACCATATATTTT
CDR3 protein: CASSLDRVGNTIYF

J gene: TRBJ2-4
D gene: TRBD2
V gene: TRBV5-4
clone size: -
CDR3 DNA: TGTGCCAGCAGCGTTAGCGGGGGGGGCATTCAGTACTTC
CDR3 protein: CASSVSGGGIQYF

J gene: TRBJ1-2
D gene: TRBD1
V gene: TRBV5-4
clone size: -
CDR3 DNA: TGTGCCAGCAGCGGCCACCGGGACAGAGCTAACTATGGCTACACCTTC
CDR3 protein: CASSGHRDRANYGYTF

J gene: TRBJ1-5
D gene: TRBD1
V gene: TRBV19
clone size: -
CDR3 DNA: TGTGCCACCAGTAGTGGACAGGGAGGCTCGAATCAGCCCCAGCATTTT
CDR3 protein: CATSSGQGGSNQPQHF

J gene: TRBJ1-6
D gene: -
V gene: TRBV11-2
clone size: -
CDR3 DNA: TGTGCCAGCAGCTTAACCAGGAGCGGGAATTCACCCCTCCACTTT
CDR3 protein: CASSLTRSGNSPLHF

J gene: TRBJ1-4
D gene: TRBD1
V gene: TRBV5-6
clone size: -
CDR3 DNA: TGTGCCAGCAGCCCCTCCGGGGACAGGGACGAAAAACTGTTTTTT
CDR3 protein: CASSPSGDRDEKLFF

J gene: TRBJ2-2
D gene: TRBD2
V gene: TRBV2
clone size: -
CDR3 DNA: TGTGCCAGGGCTAGCGGTATGAACACCGGGGAGCTGTTTTTT
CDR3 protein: CARASGMNTGELFF

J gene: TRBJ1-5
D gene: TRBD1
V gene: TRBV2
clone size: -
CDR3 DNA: TGTGCCAGCACCAGGAGGGCACAGGGGGCGATTAGCAATCAGCCCCAGCATTTT
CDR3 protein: CASTRRAQGAISNQPQHF

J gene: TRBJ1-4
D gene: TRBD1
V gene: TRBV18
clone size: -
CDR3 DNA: TGTGCCAGCTCACCACCGACAGGGCTGGCTGAAAAACTGTTTTTT
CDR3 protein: CASSPPTGLAEKLFF

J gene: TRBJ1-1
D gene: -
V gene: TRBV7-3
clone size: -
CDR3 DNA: TGTGCCAGCAGCGACCAGGAGAACACTGAAGCTTTCTTT
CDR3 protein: CASSDQENTEAFF

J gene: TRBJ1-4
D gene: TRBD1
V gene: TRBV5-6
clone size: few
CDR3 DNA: TGTGCCAGCAGAACGACAGGGGAGGATGAAAAACTGTTTTTT
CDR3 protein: CASRTTGEDEKLFF

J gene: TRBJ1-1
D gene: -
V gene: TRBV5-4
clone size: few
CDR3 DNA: TGTGCCAGCAGCTCGGTCCAGGGACACTCTGAAGCTTTCTTT
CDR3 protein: CASSSVQGHSEAFF

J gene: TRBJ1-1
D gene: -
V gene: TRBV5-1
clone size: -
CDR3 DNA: TGCGCCAGCAGCTTTCAGGGTCCGGTGAACACTGAAGCTTTCTTT
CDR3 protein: CASSFQGPVNTEAFF

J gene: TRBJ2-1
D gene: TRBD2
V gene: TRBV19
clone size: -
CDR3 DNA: TGTGCCAGTAGTATTAAACTTTTGAGCGGGAGGTCAATCCGGCTTTACAATGAGCAGTTCTTC
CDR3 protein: CASSIKLLSGRSIRLYNEQFF

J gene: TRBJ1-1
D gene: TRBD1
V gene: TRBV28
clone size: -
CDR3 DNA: TGTGCCAGCAGTCCCTCCGGGACAGGGTTCCGTAATGAAGCTTTCTTT
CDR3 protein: CASSPSGTGFRNEAFF

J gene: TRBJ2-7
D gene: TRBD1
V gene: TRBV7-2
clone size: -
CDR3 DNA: TGTGCCAGCAGCCTGGGACAGGGGGCTTACGAGCAGTACTTC
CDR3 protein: CASSLGQGAYEQYF

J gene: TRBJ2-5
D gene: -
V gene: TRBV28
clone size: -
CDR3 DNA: TGTGCCAGCAGTCCCTGGGCAGCAGAGACCCAGTACTTC
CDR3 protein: CASSPWAAETQYF

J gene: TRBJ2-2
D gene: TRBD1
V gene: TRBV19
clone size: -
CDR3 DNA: TGTGCCAGTAGTCCAGGGGGCAGCGGGGAGCTGTTTTTT
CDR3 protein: CASSPGGSGELFF

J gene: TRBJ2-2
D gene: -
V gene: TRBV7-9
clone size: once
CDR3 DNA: TGTGCCAGCAGCCCTCCCGAGGGTAACACCGGGGAGCTGTTTTTT
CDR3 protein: CASSPPEGNTGELFF

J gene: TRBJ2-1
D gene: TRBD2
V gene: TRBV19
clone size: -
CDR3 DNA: TGTGCCAGTAGCGGGAGGGCGGACAATGAGCAGTTCTTC
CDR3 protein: CASSGRADNEQFF

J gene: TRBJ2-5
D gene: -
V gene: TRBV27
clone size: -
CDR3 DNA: TGTGCCAGCAGTCCACGAATAGCCCAAGAGACCCAGTACTTC
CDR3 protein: CASSPRIAQETQYF

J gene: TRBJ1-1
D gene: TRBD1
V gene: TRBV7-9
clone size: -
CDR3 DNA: TGTGCCAGCAGCTCGAGGACAGGGTACACTGAAGCTTTCTTT
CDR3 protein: CASSSRTGYTEAFF

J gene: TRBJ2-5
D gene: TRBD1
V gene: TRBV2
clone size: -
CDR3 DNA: TGTGCCAGCAGCACGGGACAGGGTACTCTTAAAGAGACCCAGTACTTC
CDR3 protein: CASSTGQGTLKETQYF

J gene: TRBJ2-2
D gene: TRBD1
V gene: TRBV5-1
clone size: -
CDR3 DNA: TGCGCCAGCAGCTTAGACAGGGGAGGCACCGGGGAGCTGTTTTTT
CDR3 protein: CASSLDRGGTGELFF

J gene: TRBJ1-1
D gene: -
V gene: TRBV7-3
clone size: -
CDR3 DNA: TGTGCCAGCAGCTTAGGACTCGGTTATTCTGAAGCTTTCTTT
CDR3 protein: CASSLGLGYSEAFF

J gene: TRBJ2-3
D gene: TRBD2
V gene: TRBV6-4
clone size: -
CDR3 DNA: TGTGCCAGCAGTGTACTAGCGGGAGGCACAGATACGCAGTATTTT
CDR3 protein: CASSVLAGGTDTQYF

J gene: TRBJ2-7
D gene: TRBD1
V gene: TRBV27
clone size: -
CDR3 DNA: TGTGCCAGCAGTTTGGGACAGAGCTACGAGCAGTACTTC
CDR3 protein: CASSLGQSYEQYF

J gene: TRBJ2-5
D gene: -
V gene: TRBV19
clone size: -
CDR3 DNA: TGTGCCAGTAGCTCGGCGGGACGGGACCAAGAGACCCAGTACTTC
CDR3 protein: CASSSAGRDQETQYF

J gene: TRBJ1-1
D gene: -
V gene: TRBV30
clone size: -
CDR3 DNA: TGTGCCTGGAGTGTAGGAGGGACGGGGCCTGAAGCTTTCTTT
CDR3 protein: CAWSVGGTGPEAFF

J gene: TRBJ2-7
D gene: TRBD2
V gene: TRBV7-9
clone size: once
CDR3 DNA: TGTGCCAGCAGCTTAGTGGGACTAGCGGGAGCCGAGCAGTACTTC
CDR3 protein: CASSLVGLAGAEQYF

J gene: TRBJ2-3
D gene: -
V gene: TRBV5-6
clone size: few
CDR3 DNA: TGTGCCAGCAGTCGGGAGGATACGCAGTATTTT
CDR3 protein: CASSREDTQYF

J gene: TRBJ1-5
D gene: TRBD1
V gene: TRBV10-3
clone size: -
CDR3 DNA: TGTGCCATCAGTGAGTCCCGACAGGGTGCGAGCAATCAGCCCCAGCATTTT
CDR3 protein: CAISESRQGASNQPQHF

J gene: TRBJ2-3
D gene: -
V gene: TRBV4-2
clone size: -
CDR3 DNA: TGTGCCAGCAGCCAAGACGAGGTGACAGATACGCAGTATTTT
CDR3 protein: CASSQDEVTDTQYF

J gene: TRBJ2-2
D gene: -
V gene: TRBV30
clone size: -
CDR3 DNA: TGTGCCTGGAGCCAGGGGAACGGCGGGGAGCTGTTTTTT
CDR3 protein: CAWSQGNGGELFF

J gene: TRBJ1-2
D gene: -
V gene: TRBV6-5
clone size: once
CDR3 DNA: TGTGCCAGCAGTTACTCAGGGGGCTATGGCTACACCTTC
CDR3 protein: CASSYSGGYGYTF

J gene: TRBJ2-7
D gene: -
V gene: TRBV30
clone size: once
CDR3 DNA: TGTGCCTGGAGTGTAGGGGGAGAGCAGTACTTC
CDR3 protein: CAWSVGGEQYF

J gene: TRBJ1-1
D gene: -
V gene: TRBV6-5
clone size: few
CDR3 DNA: TGTGCCAGCAGCGGTACCACTGAAGCTTTCTTT
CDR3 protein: CASSGTTEAFF

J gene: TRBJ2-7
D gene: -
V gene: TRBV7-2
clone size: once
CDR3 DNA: TGTGCCAGCAGCCAAACAGGGAATTACGAGCAGTACTTC
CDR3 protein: CASSQTGNYEQYF

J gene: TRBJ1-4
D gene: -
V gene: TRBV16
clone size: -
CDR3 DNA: TGTGCCAGCAGCCCAACTCCGGGACTTCAAAATGAAAAACTGTTTTTT
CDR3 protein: CASSPTPGLQNEKLFF

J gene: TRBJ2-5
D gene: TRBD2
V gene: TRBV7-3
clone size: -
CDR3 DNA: TGTGCCAGCAGCTTAGGGGGACTAGCGAGTGGAGAGACCCAGTACTTC
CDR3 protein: CASSLGGLASGETQYF

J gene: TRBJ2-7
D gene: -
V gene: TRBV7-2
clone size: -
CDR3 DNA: TGTGCCAGCAGCTCCACTAGCAGAGGCTCCTACGAGCAGTACTTC
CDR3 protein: CASSSTSRGSYEQYF

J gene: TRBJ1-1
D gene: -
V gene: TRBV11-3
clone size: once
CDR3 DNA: TGTGCCAGCAGCTTAGGGGAGGGCTCTGAAGCTTTCTTT
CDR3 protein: CASSLGEGSEAFF

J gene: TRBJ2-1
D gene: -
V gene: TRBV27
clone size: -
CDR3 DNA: TGTGCCAGCAGTTTAACGCCAGCGTACGAGCAGTTCTTC
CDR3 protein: CASSLTPAYEQFF

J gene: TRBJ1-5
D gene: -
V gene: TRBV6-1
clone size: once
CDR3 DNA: TGTGCCAGCAGAGACCGACAGAGCAATCAGCCCCAGCATTTT
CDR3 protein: CASRDRQSNQPQHF

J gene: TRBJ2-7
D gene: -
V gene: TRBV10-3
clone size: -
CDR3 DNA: TGTGCCATCAGTGACCCCTGGAGGGGCTCCTACGAGCAGTACTTC
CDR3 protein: CAISDPWRGSYEQYF

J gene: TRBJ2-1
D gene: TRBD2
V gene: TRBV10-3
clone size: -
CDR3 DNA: TGTGCCATCAGTGAGCGCGGGGGAAGTTACAATGAGCAGTTCTTC
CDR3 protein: CAISERGGSYNEQFF

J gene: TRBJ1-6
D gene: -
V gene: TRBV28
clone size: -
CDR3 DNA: TGTGCCAGCAGTGGGTGGGGGGTGGATAATTCACCCCTCCACTTT
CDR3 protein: CASSGWGVDNSPLHF

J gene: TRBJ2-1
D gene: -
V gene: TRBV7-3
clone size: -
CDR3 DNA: TGTGCCAGCAGCCCAGTAGCGGATAGCTCCTACAATGAGCAGTTCTTC
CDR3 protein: CASSPVADSSYNEQFF

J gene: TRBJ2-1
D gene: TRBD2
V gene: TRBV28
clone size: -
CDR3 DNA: TGTGCCAGCAGGCCACTAGCGGGAGTATTAGATGAGCAGTTCTTC
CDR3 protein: CASRPLAGVLDEQFF

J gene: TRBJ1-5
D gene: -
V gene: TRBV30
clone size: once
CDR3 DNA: TGTGCCTGGACCCTGACAGAAAATAGCAATCAGCCCCAGCATTTT
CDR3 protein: CAWTLTENSNQPQHF

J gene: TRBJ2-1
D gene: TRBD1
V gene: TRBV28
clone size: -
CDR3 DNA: TGTGCCAGCGGCGTGGGACAGTCCAATGAGCAGTTCTTC
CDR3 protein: CASGVGQSNEQFF

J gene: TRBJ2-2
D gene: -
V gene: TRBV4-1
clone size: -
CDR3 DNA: TGCGCCAGCAGCGGGCAGACCACCGGGGAGCTGTTTTTT
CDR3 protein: CASSGQTTGELFF